This section outlines one TCR beta chain sequence together with its context. Antigen: not known. PCR involved 60 Vbeta and 13 Jbeta primers. Assay: immunoSEQ multiplex PCR; the TCRdb copy retains only in-frame clones and omits some. Here the sample spans some 140,000 clones, approximately 82% being singletons. These data belong to a study of cytomegalovirus exposure and HLA in healthy donors. General study points: Per published reports, the classifier diagnosed cytomegalovirus status with high specificity and sensitivity. Association with HLA alleles at 0.05 false discovery rate was found for 15,000 or so TCR beta sequences in a later analysis. Within an earlier analysis, most TCR beta V segments proved productive either about 90% or about 30% of the time. Most TCR sequences were rare, but some public TCRs occurred in many donors.

Germline assignment: CDR1 GTSNPN and CDR2 SVGIG (reference sequence). The V gene end was trimmed by 0 bases and the J gene end by 2 bases; junction bases not matched to a gene: 3. The CDR3 has 14 amino acids. The chain couples TRBV30 to TRBJ2-7, with TRBD2 matching over 8 bases. The receptor comes from a man aged 35-49 years in good health and CMV-seronegative. The specimen was PBMCs. In nucleotides, the CDR3 is TGTGCCTGGAGTGTCCGGGGGGGCCCCTACGAGCAGTACTTC. This codes for CAWSVRGGPYEQYF. The full variable domain, rest sourced from reference TRBV30 and TRBJ2-7, is SQTIHQWPATLVQPVGSPLSLECTVEGTSNPNLYWYRQAAGRGLQLLFYSVGIGQISSEVPQNLSASRPQDRQFILSSKKLLLSDSGFYLCAWSVRGGPYEQYFGPGTRLTVT.